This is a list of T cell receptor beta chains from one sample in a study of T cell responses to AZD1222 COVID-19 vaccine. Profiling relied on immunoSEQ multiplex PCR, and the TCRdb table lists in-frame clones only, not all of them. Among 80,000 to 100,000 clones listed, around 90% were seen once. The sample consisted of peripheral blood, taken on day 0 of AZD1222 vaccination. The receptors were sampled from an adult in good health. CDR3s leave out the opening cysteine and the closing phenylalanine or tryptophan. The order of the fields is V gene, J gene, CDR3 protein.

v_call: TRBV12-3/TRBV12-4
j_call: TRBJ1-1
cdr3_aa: ASSFGQEAF

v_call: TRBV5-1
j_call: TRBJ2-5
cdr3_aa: ASSGSGTQETQY

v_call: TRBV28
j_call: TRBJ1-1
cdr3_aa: ASETGQVRRAF

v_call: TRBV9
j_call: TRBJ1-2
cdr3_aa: ASSVNYGYT

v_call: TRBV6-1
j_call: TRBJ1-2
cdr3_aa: ASSDLRGRPLYGYT

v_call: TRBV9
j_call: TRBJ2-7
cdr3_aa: ASSATTSGGYEQY

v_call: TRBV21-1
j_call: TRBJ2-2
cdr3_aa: ASSKYEGGHRRELF

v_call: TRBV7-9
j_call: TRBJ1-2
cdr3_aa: AITIGTGGGYT

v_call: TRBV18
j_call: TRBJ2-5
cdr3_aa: ASSRTQETQY

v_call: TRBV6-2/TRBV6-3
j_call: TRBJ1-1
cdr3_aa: ASSYSSRGTAF

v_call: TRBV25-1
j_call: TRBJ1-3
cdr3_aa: ASSRQLPSGNTIY

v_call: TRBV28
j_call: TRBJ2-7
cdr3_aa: ASSRQGSPILY

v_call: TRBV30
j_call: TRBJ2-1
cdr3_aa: AWRDIGGEQF

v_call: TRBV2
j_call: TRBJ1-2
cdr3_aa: ASRETGGEGYT

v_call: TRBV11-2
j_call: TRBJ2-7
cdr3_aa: ASRVGPGRFYEQY

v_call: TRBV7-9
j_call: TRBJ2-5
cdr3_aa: ASSPGTLSGLDETQY

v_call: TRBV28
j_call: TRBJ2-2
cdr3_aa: ASSFPGRENTGELF

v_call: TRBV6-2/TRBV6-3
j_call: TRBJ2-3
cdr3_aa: ATTPGLVTDTQY

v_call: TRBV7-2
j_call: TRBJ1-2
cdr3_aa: ASSLIQGDGYT

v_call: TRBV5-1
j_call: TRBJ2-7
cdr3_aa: ASSLGQGDEQY

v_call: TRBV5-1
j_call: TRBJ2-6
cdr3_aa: ASSLGVASGANVLT

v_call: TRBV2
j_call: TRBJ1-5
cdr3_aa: ASSAGGGNQPQH

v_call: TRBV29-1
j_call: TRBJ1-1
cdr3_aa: SATEGRHTEAF

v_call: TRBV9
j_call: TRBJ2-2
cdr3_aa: ASSVVPGQGAGGELF

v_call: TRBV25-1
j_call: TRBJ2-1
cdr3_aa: ASSASGGRGNEQF

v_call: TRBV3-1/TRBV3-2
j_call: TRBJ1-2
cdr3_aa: ASSQGGGSAYGYT

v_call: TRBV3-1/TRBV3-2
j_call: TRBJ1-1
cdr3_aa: ASRQNPDRVNTEAF

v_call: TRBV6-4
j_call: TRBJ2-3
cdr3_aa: ASSEEGEADTQY

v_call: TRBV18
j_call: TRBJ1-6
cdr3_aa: ASSPPKRQGSSYNSPLH

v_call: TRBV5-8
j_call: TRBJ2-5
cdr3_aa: ASSLAGDRQETQY

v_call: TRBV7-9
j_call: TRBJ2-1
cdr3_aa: ASSPGRSSYNEQF

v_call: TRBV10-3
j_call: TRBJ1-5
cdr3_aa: AIKSGNSNQPQH

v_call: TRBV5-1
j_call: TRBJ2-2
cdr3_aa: ASSFLGSKRGELF

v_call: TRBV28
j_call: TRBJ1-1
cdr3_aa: ASGTFGTEAF

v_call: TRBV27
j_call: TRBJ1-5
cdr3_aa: ASRPGTGAYSNQPQH

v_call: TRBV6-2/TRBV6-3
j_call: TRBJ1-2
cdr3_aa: ASSYFGPDGYT

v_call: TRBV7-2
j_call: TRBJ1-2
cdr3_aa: ASSWGQGLYGYT

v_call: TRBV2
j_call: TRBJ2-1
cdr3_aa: ATAIRTPYNEQF

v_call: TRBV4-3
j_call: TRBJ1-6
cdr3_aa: ASSQSGRDRHNSPLH

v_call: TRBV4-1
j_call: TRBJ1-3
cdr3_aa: ASSQAEFTGTGLGNTIY

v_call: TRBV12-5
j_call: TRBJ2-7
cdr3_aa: ASGLVLGYEQY

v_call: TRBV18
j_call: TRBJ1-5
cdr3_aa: ASSSSMNQPQH

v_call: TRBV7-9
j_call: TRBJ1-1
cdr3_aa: ASSPAGNTEAF

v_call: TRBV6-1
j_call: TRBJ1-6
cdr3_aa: ASSGPEGSYNSPLH

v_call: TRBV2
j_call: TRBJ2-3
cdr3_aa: ASRESMVTTDTQY

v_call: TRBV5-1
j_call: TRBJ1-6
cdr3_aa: ASSLEGQKNSPLH

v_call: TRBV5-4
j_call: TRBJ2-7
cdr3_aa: ASSSGSFSYEQY

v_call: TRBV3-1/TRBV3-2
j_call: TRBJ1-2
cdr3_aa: ASYGGADGYT

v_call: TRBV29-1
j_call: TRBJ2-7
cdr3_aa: SVESGQDASYEQY

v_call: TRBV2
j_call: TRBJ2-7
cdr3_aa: ASRENQGSGAYEQY

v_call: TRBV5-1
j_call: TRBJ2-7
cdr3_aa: ASSPVASYEQY

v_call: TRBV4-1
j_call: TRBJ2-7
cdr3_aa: ASSLAGNYEQY

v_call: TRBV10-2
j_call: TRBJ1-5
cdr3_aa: ASSEYSLDRSYSNQPQH

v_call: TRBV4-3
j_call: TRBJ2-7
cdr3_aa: ASSQYGGAYEQY

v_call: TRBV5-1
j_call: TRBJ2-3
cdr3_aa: ASSFRDGGSQY

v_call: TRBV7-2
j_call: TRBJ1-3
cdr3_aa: ASSWVGARNTIY

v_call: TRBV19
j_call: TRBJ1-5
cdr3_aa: ASSIPGDQPQH